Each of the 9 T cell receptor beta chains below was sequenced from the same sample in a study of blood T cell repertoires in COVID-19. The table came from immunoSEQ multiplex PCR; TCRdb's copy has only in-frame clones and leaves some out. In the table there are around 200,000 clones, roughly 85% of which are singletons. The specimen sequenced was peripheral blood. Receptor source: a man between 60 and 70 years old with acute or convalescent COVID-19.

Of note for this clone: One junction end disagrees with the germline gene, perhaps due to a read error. The CDR3 sequence: CASSPSGTPGDF. As DNA, the CDR3 is TGTGCCAGCAGTCCCTCTGGGACCCCGGGGGATTTT. This rearrangement joins TRBV12-3 or TRBV12-4 to TRBJ1-3; D might be TRBD1 (5 bases). This CDR3 has 12 amino acids.

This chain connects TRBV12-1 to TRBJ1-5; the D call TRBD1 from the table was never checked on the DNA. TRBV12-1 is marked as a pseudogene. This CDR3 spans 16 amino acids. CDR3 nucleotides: TGTGCCAGCAGCCCGGACAGGAGACAAGCTCCTCAGCCCCAGCATTTT. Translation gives CASSPDRRQAPQPQHF.

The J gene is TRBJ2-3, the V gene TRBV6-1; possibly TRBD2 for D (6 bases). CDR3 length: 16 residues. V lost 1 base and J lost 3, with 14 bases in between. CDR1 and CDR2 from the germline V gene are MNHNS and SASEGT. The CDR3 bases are TGTGCCAGCAGTGAAGATGGGGGACTTATAACAGATACGCAGTATTTT. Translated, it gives CASSEDGGLITDTQYF.

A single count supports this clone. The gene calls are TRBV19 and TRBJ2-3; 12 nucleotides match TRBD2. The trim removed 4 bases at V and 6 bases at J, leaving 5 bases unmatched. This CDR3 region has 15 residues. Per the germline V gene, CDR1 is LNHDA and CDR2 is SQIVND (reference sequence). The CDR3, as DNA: TGTGCCAGTAGTACAACTAGCGGGAGGATGGATACGCAGTATTTT. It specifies CASSTTSGRMDTQYF.

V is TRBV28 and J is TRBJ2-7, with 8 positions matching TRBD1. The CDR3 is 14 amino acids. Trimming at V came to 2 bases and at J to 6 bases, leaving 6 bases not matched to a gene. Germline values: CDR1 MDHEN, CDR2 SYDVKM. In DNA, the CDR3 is TGTGCCAGCAGTTTAGGACAGGGATTAGGCGAGCAGTACTTC. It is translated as CASSLGQGLGEQYF.

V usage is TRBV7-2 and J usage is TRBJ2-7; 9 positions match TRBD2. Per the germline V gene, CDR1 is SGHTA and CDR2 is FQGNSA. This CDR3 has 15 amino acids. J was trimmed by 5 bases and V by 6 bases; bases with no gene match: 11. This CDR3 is CASSPEGREGHEQYF. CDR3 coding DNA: TGTGCCAGCAGTCCGGAGGGGCGGGAGGGCCACGAGCAGTACTTC.

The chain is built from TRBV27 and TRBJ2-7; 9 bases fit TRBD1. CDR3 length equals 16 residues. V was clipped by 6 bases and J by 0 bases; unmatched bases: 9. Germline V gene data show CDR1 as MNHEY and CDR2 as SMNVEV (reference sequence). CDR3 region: CASRGTGGAISYEQYF. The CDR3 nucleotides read TGTGCCAGCAGGGGAACAGGGGGCGCCATCTCCTACGAGCAGTACTTC.

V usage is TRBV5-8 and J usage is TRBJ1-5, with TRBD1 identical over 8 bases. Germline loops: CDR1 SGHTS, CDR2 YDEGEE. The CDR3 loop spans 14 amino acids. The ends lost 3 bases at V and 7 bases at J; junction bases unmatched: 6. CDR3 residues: CASSYRGIGQPQHF. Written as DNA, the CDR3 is TGTGCCAGCAGCTACAGGGGGATCGGGCAGCCCCAGCATTTT.

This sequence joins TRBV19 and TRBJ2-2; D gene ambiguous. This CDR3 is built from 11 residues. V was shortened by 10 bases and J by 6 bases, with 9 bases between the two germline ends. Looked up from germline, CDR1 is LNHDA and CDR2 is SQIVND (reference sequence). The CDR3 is CATRGPGELFF. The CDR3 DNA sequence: TGTGCCACCCGTGGGCCCGGGGAGCTGTTTTTT.